The 13 T cell receptor beta chains presented below share a single source sample, sequenced in a study of OX40 agonist ivuxolimab in advanced cancers. The data were produced by immunoSEQ multiplex PCR, yet TCRdb's version contains in-frame clones alone and is incomplete. The table records fewer than 65,000 clones, around nine tenths of them present only once. Source: CD4+ or CD8+ T cells sorted from blood, taken in a trial of the OX40 agonist ivuxolimab. These receptors were taken from an adult with an advanced solid tumor such as melanoma, head and neck, liver or kidney cancer.

V and J are TRBV5-4 and TRBJ2-1, with 7 bases identical to TRBD1. Germline V gene lookup returns CDR1 SGHNT and CDR2 YYREEE (reference sequence). The CDR3 has 12 amino acids. V dropped 4 bases and J dropped 8; count of bases not matched to a gene: 3. The CDR3 DNA reads TGTGCCAGCAGCCGGACAGGCTATGAGCAGTTCTTC. It codes for CASSRTGYEQFF.

V usage is TRBV5-1 and J usage is TRBJ2-5; perhaps TRBD1 as D (5 bases). This CDR3 spans 13 amino acids. CDR1 and CDR2 (germline): SGHRS, YFSETQ. Trimming removed 2 bases at V and 2 bases at J, with 7 bases between. The CDR3 here is CASSFQGQETQYF. The CDR3 DNA sequence: TGCGCCAGCAGCTTTCAGGGACAAGAGACCCAGTACTTC.

Concerning this clone: Other DNA variants within this sample encode the same CDR3. The V gene is TRBV5-6, the J gene TRBJ2-7, with TRBD1 matching 10 bases. The CDR3 is 14 residues long. The germline V gene encodes CDR1 SGHDT and CDR2 YYEEEE. The V and J ends lost 0 bases and 8 bases, in that order; junction bases with no gene match: 5. In DNA, the CDR3 is TGTGCCAGCAGCTTGGGGACAGGGGGGGGGAAGCAGTACTTC. Translating it yields CASSLGTGGGKQYF.

This chain links TRBV7-8 with TRBJ2-2; D perhaps matches TRBD1 (6 bases). Per the germline V gene, CDR1 is SGHVS and CDR2 is FQNEAQ. Trimming pared 1 base from V and 1 base from J, leaving 10 bases between. This CDR3 contains 16 residues. DNA of the CDR3: TGTGCCAGCAGCTTAGGGACGGGACAGAACACCGGGGAGCTGTTTTTT. This gives the protein CASSLGTGQNTGELFF.

This chain joins TRBV5-1 and TRBJ1-6; the D gene is possibly TRBD1 (5 bases). V was shortened by 0 bases and J by 9 bases, with 13 bases between the two germline ends. The CDR3 has 15 amino acids. Germline CDR1 reads SGHRS; CDR2 reads YFSETQ. CDR3 residues: CASSLESGFGSPLHF. The DNA of the CDR3 is TGCGCCAGCAGCTTGGAGTCAGGGTTTGGTTCACCCCTCCACTTT.

The table lists this clone with a few counts. The CDR3 loop reads CASSQDSANTGELFF. CDR3 nucleotides: TGCGCCAGCAGCCAAGATAGCGCGAACACCGGGGAGCTGTTTTTT. This chain connects TRBV4-1 to TRBJ2-2; possibly TRBD2 for D (5 bases). CDR1 MGHRA and CDR2 YSYEKL come from the germline V gene. Trimming stripped 0 bases from V and 0 bases from J, with 5 bases between. This CDR3 has 15 amino acids.

The chain joins TRBV5-4 to TRBJ2-1, with D perhaps TRBD1 or TRBD2 (7 bases each). The CDR3 sequence is 12 residues long. V lost 6 bases and J lost 15, with 19 bases in between. From germline, CDR1 is SGHNT and CDR2 YYREEE (reference sequence). The CDR3 region has the DNA TGTGCCAGCACCCAGGGGGGCGGGAGCCCGTTCTTC. The encoded protein is CASTQGGGSPFF.

This chain connects TRBV7-2 to TRBJ2-1; TRBD2 aligns across 13 bases. V lost 2 bases, J lost 9 bases, and 4 bases stayed unmatched. Germline V gene lookup returns CDR1 SGHTA and CDR2 FQGNSA. This CDR3 has 15 amino acids. CDR3: CASSLPGLAGLEQFF. The CDR3 region has the DNA TGTGCCAGCAGCTTACCGGGACTAGCGGGACTTGAGCAGTTCTTC.

The chain joins TRBV6-1 to TRBJ2-3; the match to TRBD2 covers 11 bases. Germline-derived CDR1 and CDR2 are MNHNS and SASEGT. This CDR3 is 16 amino acids long. With V trimmed by 3 bases and J by 5 bases, 7 bases remained unmatched. This chain's CDR3 is CASSEASGRLIDTQYF. The DNA of the CDR3 is TGTGCCAGCAGTGAGGCTAGCGGGAGGTTAATAGATACGCAGTATTTT.

In its sample, this clone was seen a few times. The chain has TRBV10-3 and TRBJ1-2, with 8 bases matching TRBD1. Germline V lookup: CDR1 ENHRY, CDR2 SYGVKD. The CDR3 has 15 residues. Trimming removed 0 bases from V and 7 bases from J; junction bases left unmatched: 7. The chain's CDR3 is CAISESLDGQGGYTF. In DNA, the CDR3 is TGTGCCATCAGTGAGTCATTGGACGGACAGGGTGGCTACACCTTC.

V and J are TRBV6-6 and TRBJ2-7; D perhaps matches TRBD2 (6 bases). The V gene lost 10 bases and the J gene lost 1 base, with 11 bases spanning the gap. Germline V gene lookup returns CDR1 MNHNY and CDR2 SVGAGI (reference sequence). This CDR3 region has 12 residues. For the CDR3, the DNA is TGTGCCACCTCCCGGGGGTCCTACGAGCAGTACTTC. Protein product: CATSRGSYEQYF.

V usage is TRBV7-9 and J usage is TRBJ2-2; perhaps TRBD2 as D (6 bases). The V and J ends lost 5 bases and 6 bases respectively, with 10 bases between them. The CDR3 contains 13 residues. Germline CDR1 SEHNR, CDR2 FQNEAQ (reference sequence). In DNA form, the CDR3 reads TGTGCCAGCAGCAGGGCGGGGTCCGGGGAGCTGTTTTTT. Encoded protein: CASSRAGSGELFF.

This sequence joins TRBV6-5 and TRBJ1-3; possible D gene TRBD1, 5 bases. Germline V CDR1 and CDR2: MNHEY, SVGAGI. Trimming pared 6 bases from V and 4 bases from J, leaving 16 bases between. The CDR3 has 15 residues. The CDR3 DNA reads TGTGCCAGCAGGCCGGGACCATGGGGAGGAAACACCATATATTTT. The encoded protein is CASRPGPWGGNTIYF.